A selection of T cell receptor beta chains follows, all from one sample in a study of identical twins' blood T cells. TCRdb reanalysed the 5' RACE reads using MiXCR and keeps one entry per CDR3 protein. The table has around 380,000 distinct CDR3 sequences, roughly 28% seen once. Source material: PBMCs. Every receptor here comes from a woman aged 18 to 55 in good health. Each CDR3 is given with its conserved first and last residue. D genes are given only for firm matches. Expanded clones get a size class; other rows say once, few or many, or leave the size out.

V gene: TRBV7-2; clone size: -; D gene: -; J gene: TRBJ1-6; CDR3 DNA: TGTGCCAGCAACAAAGGGAGGCTTCAAAATTCACCCCTCCACTTT; CDR3 protein: CASNKGRLQNSPLHF
V gene: TRBV6-2/TRBV6-3; clone size: -; D gene: -; J gene: TRBJ1-1; CDR3 DNA: TGTGCCAGCAGTTACTCGAGCCGAGGAGTGGCTTTCTTT; CDR3 protein: CASSYSSRGVAFF
V gene: TRBV13; clone size: -; D gene: -; J gene: TRBJ2-7; CDR3 DNA: TGTGCCAGCAGGAAGGTCGACAGAACCTACGAGCAGTACTTC; CDR3 protein: CASRKVDRTYEQYF
V gene: TRBV27; clone size: -; D gene: TRBD1; J gene: TRBJ2-7; CDR3 DNA: TGTGCCAGCAGTATTTCAAACCCGGACAGGAACTACGAGCAGTACTTC; CDR3 protein: CASSISNPDRNYEQYF
V gene: TRBV28; clone size: -; D gene: TRBD1; J gene: TRBJ1-4; CDR3 DNA: TGTGCCAGCAGTTCTACCCGGACAGGGGAAAAACTGTTTTTT; CDR3 protein: CASSSTRTGEKLFF
V gene: TRBV7-2; clone size: many; D gene: TRBD1; J gene: TRBJ2-4; CDR3 DNA: TGTGCCAGCAGCGGTGAATACAGGGGATATTTTGCCAAAAACATTCAGTACTTC; CDR3 protein: CASSGEYRGYFAKNIQYF
V gene: TRBV20-1; clone size: few; D gene: TRBD2; J gene: TRBJ2-1; CDR3 DNA: TGCAGTGCTATCTCCCGGAGGGAGGGCCTTAATGAGCAGTTCTTC; CDR3 protein: CSAISRREGLNEQFF
V gene: TRBV5-1; clone size: -; D gene: -; J gene: TRBJ2-3; CDR3 DNA: TGCGCCAGCAGCTCCGGGACTCGCCGCGGTACGCAGTATTTT; CDR3 protein: CASSSGTRRGTQYF
V gene: TRBV3-1; clone size: few; D gene: -; J gene: TRBJ1-2; CDR3 DNA: TGTGCCAGCAGCCAAGAGGGGTATCACTATGGCTACACCTTC; CDR3 protein: CASSQEGYHYGYTF
V gene: TRBV28; clone size: few; D gene: -; J gene: TRBJ1-1; CDR3 DNA: TGTGCCAGCAGTTTACCCGCCGCCCTAAGAGCTTTCTTT; CDR3 protein: CASSLPAALRAFF
V gene: TRBV29-1; clone size: -; D gene: -; J gene: TRBJ1-1; CDR3 DNA: TGCAGCGTTGAAGAGGGCAGGGCTGAAGCTTTCTTT; CDR3 protein: CSVEEGRAEAFF
V gene: TRBV10-3; clone size: -; D gene: -; J gene: TRBJ2-1; CDR3 DNA: TGTGCCATCACCGACCGCGGGAAATATGAGCAGTTCTTC; CDR3 protein: CAITDRGKYEQFF
V gene: TRBV5-1; clone size: few; D gene: -; J gene: TRBJ2-1; CDR3 DNA: TGCGCCAGCAGCTTGGTCACTAGCGAGCAGTTCTTC; CDR3 protein: CASSLVTSEQFF
V gene: TRBV20-1; clone size: few; D gene: TRBD2; J gene: TRBJ2-2; CDR3 DNA: TGCAGTGCTCCCGGGACTAGCTACACCGGGGAGCTGTTTTTT; CDR3 protein: CSAPGTSYTGELFF
V gene: TRBV5-1; clone size: few; D gene: -; J gene: TRBJ2-7; CDR3 DNA: TGCGCCAGCAGCTTGGGCCGGACTCTTATCTACGAGCAGTACTTC; CDR3 protein: CASSLGRTLIYEQYF
V gene: TRBV12-5; clone size: many; D gene: -; J gene: TRBJ2-2; CDR3 DNA: TGTGCTAGTGGTTTGTACGGTGGCGGGGAGCTGTTTTTT; CDR3 protein: CASGLYGGGELFF
V gene: TRBV20-1; clone size: few; D gene: -; J gene: TRBJ1-5; CDR3 DNA: TGCAGTGCTAAAGACGGATATAGCAATCAGCCCCAGCATTTT; CDR3 protein: CSAKDGYSNQPQHF
V gene: TRBV12-3/TRBV12-4; clone size: many; D gene: -; J gene: TRBJ2-7; CDR3 DNA: TGTGCCAGCAGTTTTCATGAGTTGAGGACTCCCGAGCAGTACTTC; CDR3 protein: CASSFHELRTPEQYF
V gene: TRBV20-1; clone size: few; D gene: TRBD2; J gene: TRBJ2-1; CDR3 DNA: TGCAGTGCTAGCGGGAGGAACAATGAGCAGTTCTTC; CDR3 protein: CSASGRNNEQFF
V gene: TRBV12-3/TRBV12-4; clone size: -; D gene: -; J gene: TRBJ2-1; CDR3 DNA: TGTGTCAGCAGTTTCCAGAACAATGAGCAGTTCTTC; CDR3 protein: CVSSFQNNEQFF
V gene: TRBV10-3; clone size: -; D gene: -; J gene: TRBJ2-3; CDR3 DNA: TGTGCCATCAGTGGGAGCCTGCCAGATACAGATACGCAGTACTTT; CDR3 protein: CAISGSLPDTDTQYF
V gene: TRBV4-3; clone size: -; D gene: TRBD1; J gene: TRBJ1-1; CDR3 DNA: TGCGCCAGCGGCCAAGTCGGGGCAGGGGGGGCTGAAGCTTTCTTT; CDR3 protein: CASGQVGAGGAEAFF
V gene: TRBV25-1; clone size: few; D gene: -; J gene: TRBJ1-1; CDR3 DNA: TGTGCCAGCAGATCTGGGACGACAAACACTGAAGCTTTCTTT; CDR3 protein: CASRSGTTNTEAFF
V gene: TRBV6-6; clone size: -; D gene: -; J gene: TRBJ1-1; CDR3 DNA: TGTGCCAGCCACGGGGCTCCGGGCACTGAAGCTTTCTTT; CDR3 protein: CASHGAPGTEAFF
V gene: TRBV27; clone size: -; D gene: -; J gene: TRBJ2-7; CDR3 DNA: TGTGCCAGCAGTTATGCGGCCTCCTACGAGCAGTACTTC; CDR3 protein: CASSYAASYEQYF
V gene: TRBV5-5; clone size: -; D gene: -; J gene: TRBJ1-5; CDR3 DNA: TGTGCCAGAAGCCTGACAGGTATTAGCAATCAGCCCCAGCATTTT; CDR3 protein: CARSLTGISNQPQHF
V gene: TRBV20-1; clone size: -; D gene: -; J gene: TRBJ1-4; CDR3 DNA: TGCAGTGCGGCAAAGGCAACTAATGAAAAACTGTTTTTT; CDR3 protein: CSAAKATNEKLFF
V gene: TRBV28; clone size: -; D gene: TRBD2; J gene: TRBJ2-2; CDR3 DNA: TGTGCCAGCACTATTAGCGGGGGGGCTGACACCGGGGAGCTGTTTTTT; CDR3 protein: CASTISGGADTGELFF
V gene: TRBV29-1; clone size: few; D gene: -; J gene: TRBJ1-1; CDR3 DNA: TGCAGCGTTTTCATCGCTGAAGCTTTCTTT; CDR3 protein: CSVFIAEAFF
V gene: TRBV12-3/TRBV12-4; clone size: -; D gene: -; J gene: TRBJ2-2; CDR3 DNA: TGTGCCAGCAGTCCATTGCCCAGGGGTACCGGGGAGCTGTTTTTT; CDR3 protein: CASSPLPRGTGELFF
V gene: TRBV4-1; clone size: few; D gene: TRBD1; J gene: TRBJ1-4; CDR3 DNA: TGCGCCAGCAGCCATCAGGGGGCAAGGGAAAAACTGTTTTTT; CDR3 protein: CASSHQGAREKLFF
V gene: TRBV3-1; clone size: -; D gene: -; J gene: TRBJ1-4; CDR3 DNA: TGTGCCAGCAGCCGGAACAGGAATGAAAAACTGTTTTTT; CDR3 protein: CASSRNRNEKLFF
V gene: TRBV6-4; clone size: many; D gene: -; J gene: TRBJ2-4; CDR3 DNA: TGTGCCAGGAAAAACATTCAGTACTTC; CDR3 protein: CARKNIQYF
V gene: TRBV20-1; clone size: -; D gene: -; J gene: TRBJ2-5; CDR3 DNA: TGCAGTGCTCGGGACACGGGGTCCGAGACCCAGTACTTC; CDR3 protein: CSARDTGSETQYF
V gene: TRBV15; clone size: once; D gene: -; J gene: TRBJ1-5; CDR3 DNA: TGTGCCACCAGCAGAGCTAGCTGGCAGCCCCAGCATTTT; CDR3 protein: CATSRASWQPQHF
V gene: TRBV20-1; clone size: few; D gene: TRBD2; J gene: TRBJ2-5; CDR3 DNA: TGCAGTGCTAGATCCTCTAGCGGGAGACAAGAGACCCAGTACTTC; CDR3 protein: CSARSSSGRQETQYF
V gene: TRBV18; clone size: many; D gene: TRBD2; J gene: TRBJ2-3; CDR3 DNA: TGTGCCAGCTCTCCGGGACTAGCGGGCGCAGATACGCAGTATTTT; CDR3 protein: CASSPGLAGADTQYF
V gene: TRBV5-1; clone size: few; D gene: -; J gene: TRBJ2-1; CDR3 DNA: TGCGCCAGCAGCGGGGGGCTATCTCCATCGGGACTGGTCTACAATGAGCAGTTCTTC; CDR3 protein: CASSGGLSPSGLVYNEQFF
V gene: TRBV5-1; clone size: -; D gene: -; J gene: TRBJ1-1; CDR3 DNA: TGCGCCAGCAGTCTTATGGGGGCCGGCACTGAAGCTTTCTTT; CDR3 protein: CASSLMGAGTEAFF
V gene: TRBV12-3/TRBV12-4; clone size: -; D gene: -; J gene: TRBJ2-3; CDR3 DNA: TGTGCCAGCAGTTCCCGGACTGGTTCAGATACGCAGTATTTT; CDR3 protein: CASSSRTGSDTQYF
V gene: TRBV10-3; clone size: few; D gene: -; J gene: TRBJ2-1; CDR3 DNA: TGTTCCATCGGTGTGGGCGGCTCCTACAATGAGCAGTTCTTC; CDR3 protein: CSIGVGGSYNEQFF
V gene: TRBV5-6; clone size: -; D gene: TRBD1; J gene: TRBJ1-1; CDR3 DNA: TGTGCCAGCAGCTTTGACAGGGATGCTTTCTTT; CDR3 protein: CASSFDRDAFF
V gene: TRBV5-5; clone size: few; D gene: -; J gene: TRBJ1-5; CDR3 DNA: TGTGCCAGCAGCTTCCGCGTAAGGGGTGATGGCAATCAGCCCCAGCATTTT; CDR3 protein: CASSFRVRGDGNQPQHF